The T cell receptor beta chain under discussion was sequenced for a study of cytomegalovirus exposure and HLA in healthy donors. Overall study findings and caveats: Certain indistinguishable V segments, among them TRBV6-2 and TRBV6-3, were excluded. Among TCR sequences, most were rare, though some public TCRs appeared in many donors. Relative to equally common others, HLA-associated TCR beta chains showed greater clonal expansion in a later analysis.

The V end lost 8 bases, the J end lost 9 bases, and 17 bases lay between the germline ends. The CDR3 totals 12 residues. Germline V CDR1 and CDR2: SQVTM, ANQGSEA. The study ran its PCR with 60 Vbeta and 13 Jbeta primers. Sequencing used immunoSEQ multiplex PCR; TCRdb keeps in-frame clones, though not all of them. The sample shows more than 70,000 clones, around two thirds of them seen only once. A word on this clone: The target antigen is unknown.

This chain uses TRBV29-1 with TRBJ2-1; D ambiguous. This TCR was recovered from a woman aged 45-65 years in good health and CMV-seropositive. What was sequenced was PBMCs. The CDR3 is CSPTGLVGEQFF. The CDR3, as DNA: TGCAGCCCGACGGGTTTAGTCGGTGAGCAGTTCTTC.